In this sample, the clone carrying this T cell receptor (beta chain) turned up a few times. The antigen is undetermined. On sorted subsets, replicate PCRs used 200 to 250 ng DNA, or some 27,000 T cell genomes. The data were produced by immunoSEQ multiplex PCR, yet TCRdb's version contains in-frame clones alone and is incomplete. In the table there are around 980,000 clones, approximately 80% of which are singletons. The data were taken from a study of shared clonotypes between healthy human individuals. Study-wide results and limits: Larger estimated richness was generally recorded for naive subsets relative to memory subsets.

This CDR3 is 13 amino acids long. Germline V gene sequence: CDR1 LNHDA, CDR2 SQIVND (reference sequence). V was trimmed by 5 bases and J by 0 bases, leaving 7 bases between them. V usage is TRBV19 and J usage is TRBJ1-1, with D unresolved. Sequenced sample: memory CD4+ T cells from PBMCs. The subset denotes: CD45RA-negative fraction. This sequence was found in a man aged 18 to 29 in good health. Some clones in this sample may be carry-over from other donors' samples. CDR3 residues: CASSFQVNTEAFF. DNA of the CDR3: TGTGCCAGTAGTTTTCAGGTGAACACTGAAGCTTTCTTT.